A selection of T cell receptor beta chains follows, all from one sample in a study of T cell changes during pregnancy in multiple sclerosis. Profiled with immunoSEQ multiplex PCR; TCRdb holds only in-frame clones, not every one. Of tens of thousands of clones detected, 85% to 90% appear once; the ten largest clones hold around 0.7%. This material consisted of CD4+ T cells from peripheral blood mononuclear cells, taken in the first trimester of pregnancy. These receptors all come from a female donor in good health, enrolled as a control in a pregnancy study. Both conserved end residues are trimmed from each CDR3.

ASSLAGEGPYEQY,TRBJ2-7,TRBV28
ASSLVPVGEYGYT,TRBJ1-2,TRBV7-9
ASSFPDRVDSPLH,TRBJ1-6,TRBV6-6
ASSRGATNEKLF,TRBJ1-4,TRBV6-5
ASSVATGNNQPQH,TRBJ1-5,TRBV9
ASSFGTGANYGYT,TRBJ1-2,TRBV6-5
ASSLQTEAF,TRBJ1-1,TRBV2
ASSSGLAGGQSGY,TRBJ2-5,TRBV11-1
ASRLLPGGSPTDTQY,TRBJ2-3,TRBV19
ASSYSSPNYGYT,TRBJ1-2,TRBV6-5
SGNLNTEAF,TRBJ1-1,TRBV20-1
ASSPPGTQSTDTQY,TRBJ2-3,TRBV18
ASSSGGQETQY,TRBJ2-5,TRBV5-1
ASSPIAGDPGSTEAF,TRBJ1-1,TRBV18
ASSLASGVYNEQF,TRBJ2-1,TRBV5-1
AWSVAEDTEAF,TRBJ1-1,TRBV30
ASSFNLDRENGYT,TRBJ1-2,TRBV7-9
ASSLGAGRAGNTIY,TRBJ1-3,TRBV11-2
ASSLTDSYNEKLF,TRBJ1-4,TRBV28
ASRTNRQGETQY,TRBJ2-5,TRBV5-1
ASSYPASGEETQY,TRBJ2-5,TRBV6-6
ASSLSWGGVGANVLT,TRBJ2-6,TRBV27
ASSSGRLAGDPTGELF,TRBJ2-2,TRBV11-2
ASSPGDRNTDTQY,TRBJ2-3,TRBV18
SDPEETQY,TRBJ2-5,TRBV29-1
ASSPSPGTKDGYT,TRBJ1-2,TRBV5-1